The 21 T cell receptor beta chains below all came from one sample that was sequenced in a study of CD8 T cells in ankylosing spondylitis. TCRdb processed the 5' RACE reads anew with MiXCR; each CDR3 protein has one entry. The sample records almost 45,000 distinct CDR3 sequences, 11% being singletons. Input material: blood, either unsorted or a sorted T cell fraction (not recorded which). These receptors came from a male donor with ankylosing spondylitis or in good health (not recorded which).

The chain recombines TRBV7-8 with TRBJ2-2, with a weak D call TRBD2 (7 bases). V lost 11 bases to trimming and J lost 1 base, with 17 bases between them. The CDR3 spans 15 residues. Germline V CDR1 and CDR2: SGHVS, FQNEAQ. The DNA of the CDR3 is TGTGCCCTTCGGGGGGCGGCAAGGAACACCGGGGAGCTGTTTTTT. Residues: CALRGAARNTGELFF.

This clonotype was detected ten times or more. This sequence joins TRBV14 and TRBJ1-2; no definite D call. Germline values: CDR1 SGHDN, CDR2 FVKESK. V was clipped by 0 bases and J by 7 bases, with 12 bases between them. CDR3 length: 14 residues. The CDR3 DNA follows: TGTGCCAGCAGCCAAGATCGGGGATCCGCTGGCTACACCTTC. Translated: CASSQDRGSAGYTF.

This clonotype was recorded many times. The chain couples TRBV5-1 to TRBJ1-1; D is perhaps TRBD1 (6 bases). Looked up from germline, CDR1 is SGHRS and CDR2 is YFSETQ. V lost 1 base and J 3 bases, leaving 7 bases between the germline ends. This CDR3 comprises 13 residues. The CDR3 sequence: CASSLKGDTEAFF. DNA for the CDR3: TGCGCCAGCAGCTTGAAGGGGGACACTGAAGCTTTCTTT.

This clonotype was observed a handful of times. The chain has TRBV7-2 and TRBJ2-3, with 14 positions matching TRBD2. The V and J ends lost 3 bases and 2 bases, in that order; junction bases with no gene match: 4. The V gene's germline CDR1 is SGHTA and CDR2 FQGNSA. This CDR3 region has 17 residues. CDR3 DNA sequence: TGTGCCAGCAGCTTGGGACTAGCGGGGGCGTACACAGATACGCAGTATTTT. It encodes CASSLGLAGAYTDTQYF.

The chain is built from TRBV5-1 and TRBJ2-1; D is perhaps TRBD1 (6 bases). Looked up from germline, CDR1 is SGHRS and CDR2 is YFSETQ. V dropped 3 bases and J dropped 8 bases, with 12 bases sitting between them. The length of the CDR3 is 13 residues. In nucleotides, the CDR3 is TGCGCCAGCAGCTCCGACAGGAACCATGAGCAGTTCTTC. This gives the protein CASSSDRNHEQFF.

The V and J genes are TRBV18 and TRBJ2-7; 7 bases agree with TRBD1. The CDR3 contains 15 residues. The J segment lost 5 bases and the V segment lost 3 bases, leaving 10 bases of the junction unmatched. CDR1 is KGHSH and CDR2 is LQKENI in the germline V gene. CDR3 nucleotide sequence: TGTGCCAGCTCACCTCTCCCCGGGACAGAGAACGAGCAGTACTTC. Amino acids: CASSPLPGTENEQYF.

This sequence joins TRBV12-3 or TRBV12-4 and TRBJ1-4; weak D call: TRBD1 (5 bases). The CDR3 has 13 amino acids. V lost 6 bases and J 6 bases, leaving 11 bases between the germline ends. The CDR3 protein is CASSSGGHEKLFF. The DNA of the CDR3 is TGTGCCAGCAGCTCGGGGGGTCATGAAAAACTGTTTTTT.

This clonotype occurred many times. J is TRBJ2-5 and V is TRBV12-3 or TRBV12-4; tentatively, D is TRBD1 (7 bases). The CDR3 extends over 14 amino acids. V lost 5 bases and J 5 bases, leaving 15 bases between the germline ends. The chain's CDR3 is CASSPGARGETQYF. In DNA, the CDR3 is TGTGCCAGCAGTCCGGGGGCCAGGGGGGAGACCCAGTACTTC.

This clonotype was counted many times. The V call is TRBV6-2 or TRBV6-3, the J call TRBJ1-1; TRBD1 might be the D (5 bases). Germline V lookup: CDR1 MNHEY, CDR2 SVGEGT. V dropped 5 bases and J dropped 0 bases, with 16 bases sitting between them. The CDR3 covers 16 residues. The CDR3, as DNA: TGTGCCAGCAGTCCCCCCGGGGGGGAATTGAACACTGAAGCTTTCTTT. The encoded protein is CASSPPGGELNTEAFF.

This clonotype occurred many times. This chain joins TRBV28 and TRBJ1-1; TRBD1 matches 7 bases. CDR3 size: 13 residues. CDR1 and CDR2 (germline): MDHEN, SYDVKM. V was clipped by 6 bases and J by 4 bases; unmatched bases: 5. This CDR3 is CASRVQGSTEAFF. CDR3 nucleotide sequence: TGTGCCAGCAGGGTACAGGGGAGCACTGAAGCTTTCTTT. Complete variable domain (other parts from reference TRBV28 and TRBJ1-1): DVKVTQSSRYLVKRTGEKVFLECVQDMDHENMFWYRQDPGLGLRLIYFSYDVKMKEKGDIPEGYSVSREKKERFSLILESASTNQTSMYLCASRVQGSTEAFFGQGTRLTVV.

This clonotype was recorded many times. This chain links TRBV20-1 with TRBJ2-7, with 7 nucleotides matching TRBD1. Germline-derived CDR1 and CDR2 are DFQATT and SNEGSKA (reference sequence). The CDR3 is 12 residues long. Losses at the gene ends were 3 bases for V and 6 bases for J; bases not matched to a gene: 5. CDR3 DNA sequence: TGCAGTGCTAGGTCAGACAGGGCCGAGCAGTACTTC. Its translation: CSARSDRAEQYF.

This clonotype has ten or more counts. The rearrangement links TRBV6-1 to TRBJ2-7; D may be TRBD1 (5 bases). The CDR3 sequence is 14 residues long. The germline V gene has CDR1 MNHNS and CDR2 SASEGT. Trimming shortened V by 4 bases and J by 0 bases, and 10 bases separated the two germline ends. The CDR3 bases are TGTGCCAGCAGTGCCCGTGACAGCTCCTACGAGCAGTACTTC. This translates into CASSARDSSYEQYF.

This clonotype was detected ten times or more. The chain recombines TRBV6-1 with TRBJ2-5, with D perhaps given as TRBD1 or TRBD2 (5 bases each). CDR3 size: 14 residues. The germline gives CDR1 MNHNS, CDR2 SASEGT. Between the trimmed V and J ends, which lost 6 bases and 2 bases, there was a span of 13 bases. This CDR3 reads CASSNPGPQETQYF. The CDR3 DNA is TGTGCCAGCAGCAACCCGGGGCCGCAAGAGACCCAGTACTTC.

Note on this clonotype: With a much larger clone just one base away, this may be a read error. V gene TRBV5-1 combines with J gene TRBJ2-2; maybe TRBD2 (5 bases). The germline gives CDR1 SGHRS, CDR2 YFSETQ. The CDR3 runs 16 residues. The CDR3 region has the DNA TGCGCCAGCAGCTTGGTCGTGGGCCGAGACACCGGGGAGCTGGTTTTT. Its translation: CASSLVVGRDTGELVF. Using reference TRBV5-1 and TRBJ2-2 for the parts outside the CDR3, the full variable domain is KAGVTQTPRYLIKTRGQQVTLSCSPISGHRSVSWYQQTPGQGLQFLFEYFSETQRNKGNFPGRFSGRQFSNSRSEMNVSTLELGDSALYLCASSLVVGRDTGELVFGEGSRLTVL.

The chain employs TRBV14 and TRBJ1-1, with D tentatively TRBD1 (5 bases). The germline V and J ends were trimmed by 5 bases and 0 bases, with 10 bases remaining between them. The CDR3 has 14 amino acids. Germline CDR1 is SGHDN and CDR2 is FVKESK. The CDR3 region is CASSADRLNTEAFF. In nucleotides, the CDR3 is TGTGCCAGCAGCGCAGACAGACTGAACACTGAAGCTTTCTTT.

At least ten counts were recorded for this clonotype. The chain couples TRBV5-1 to TRBJ2-3; 7 nucleotides match TRBD2. Germline-derived CDR1 and CDR2 are SGHRS and YFSETQ. The CDR3 consists of 16 residues. The J segment lost 2 bases and the V segment lost 0 bases, leaving 6 bases of the junction unmatched. The CDR3 DNA reads as TGCGCCAGCAGCTTGGGAGCTAGCGGAGACACAGATACGCAGTATTTT. This gives the protein CASSLGASGDTDTQYF.

This clonotype was recorded many times. The chain uses TRBV29-1 and TRBJ2-7; tentatively, D is TRBD1 (6 bases). Trimming pared 7 bases from V and 5 bases from J, leaving 15 bases between. Germline V gene lookup returns CDR1 SQVTM and CDR2 ANQGSEA. The CDR3 contains 12 residues. CDR3 protein: CSARGLVDEQYF. CDR3 nucleotides: TGCAGCGCCAGGGGCCTGGTTGACGAGCAGTACTTC.

This clonotype was counted at least ten times. This chain connects TRBV3-1 to TRBJ2-1; the D gene is possibly TRBD1 (5 bases). The V gene's germline CDR1 is LGHDT and CDR2 YNNKEL (reference sequence). Trimming took off 5 bases at V and 9 bases at J, with 17 bases between the two ends. This CDR3 region has 14 residues. Here the CDR3 DNA reads TGTGCCAGCAGCGTGCAGGGCCGAGGCCTTGAGCAGTTCTTC. Its protein product is CASSVQGRGLEQFF.

This clonotype was seen many times. In nucleotides, the CDR3 is TGTGCCAGCAGTTACTGGGCGCCCCGGGAGACCCAGTACTTC. Amino acids: CASSYWAPRETQYF. This chain uses TRBV12-3 or TRBV12-4 with TRBJ2-5; D is ambiguous. Trimming took 4 bases from V and 5 from J, leaving 14 bases between them. The CDR3 length is 14 residues.

This clonotype was seen repeatedly, ten times or more. V usage is TRBV20-1 and J usage is TRBJ2-1; unclear D gene. Germline CDR1 reads DFQATT; CDR2 reads SNEGSKA (reference sequence). The V end was cut by 5 bases, the J end by 3 bases, with 8 bases between. The CDR3 covers 12 residues. DNA of the CDR3: TGCAGTGCTGGATCCAGCTACAATGAGCAGTTCTTC. It is translated as CSAGSSYNEQFF.

By proportion, this clonotype is medium-sized. The chain recombines TRBV10-3 with TRBJ2-7; D is perhaps TRBD1 (5 bases). Germline assignment: CDR1 ENHRY and CDR2 SYGVKD. This CDR3 contains 16 residues. Trimming pared 8 bases from V and 7 bases from J, leaving 27 bases between. The CDR3, as DNA: TGTGCCATCTCGTCGGATAGGGGCTCTTCCTACGGGGAGCAGTACTTC. Its protein is CAISSDRGSSYGEQYF.